This T cell receptor (beta chain) was captured by sequencing in a study of beta chain features in type 1 diabetes. Study context: Across all samples, roughly 99 million sorted cells were examined.

Concerning this clone itself: Its antigen is still unknown.

TCRB transcripts that were expressed got sequenced, as all of the isolated RNA had been reverse transcribed. Sequenced by immunoSEQ multiplex PCR; TCRdb stores in-frame clones only, minus some. The table records around 250,000 clones, 27% of them present only once. Germline trimming cut 5 bases from V and 5 bases from J; bases unmatched to any gene: 4. The CDR3 runs 13 residues. CDR1 is SQVTM and CDR2 is ANQGSEA in the germline V gene. It was via CD45RO/CCR7/CD25/CD127/CD95/CD27 that CD4+ naive, central memory, regulatory and stem cell-like memory cells were sorted. Study-level points and caveats: High TCR expression in some cells could lead to their over-representation in cDNA sequencing. VDJ junctions from type 1 diabetes patients carried fewer insertions and larger deletions.

The rearrangement links TRBV29-1 to TRBJ2-1; 9 bases align to TRBD1. The clonotype comes from a man younger than 45 in good health. Sequencing input: central memory CD4+ T cells from blood. The CDR3: CSVTGTGNNEQFF. The CDR3 DNA reads as TGCAGCGTTACTGGGACAGGGAACAATGAGCAGTTCTTC.